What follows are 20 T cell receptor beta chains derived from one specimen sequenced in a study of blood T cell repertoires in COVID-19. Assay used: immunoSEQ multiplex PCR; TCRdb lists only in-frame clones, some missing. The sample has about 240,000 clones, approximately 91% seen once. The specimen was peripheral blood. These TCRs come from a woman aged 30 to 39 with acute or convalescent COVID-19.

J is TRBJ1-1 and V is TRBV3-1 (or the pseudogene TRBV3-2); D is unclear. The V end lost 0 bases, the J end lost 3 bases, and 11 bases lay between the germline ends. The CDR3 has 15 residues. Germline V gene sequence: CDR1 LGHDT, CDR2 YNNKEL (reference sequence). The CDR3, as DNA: TGTGCCAGCAGCCAAGATATAGGCGGCTACACTGAAGCTTTCTTT. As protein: CASSQDIGGYTEAFF.

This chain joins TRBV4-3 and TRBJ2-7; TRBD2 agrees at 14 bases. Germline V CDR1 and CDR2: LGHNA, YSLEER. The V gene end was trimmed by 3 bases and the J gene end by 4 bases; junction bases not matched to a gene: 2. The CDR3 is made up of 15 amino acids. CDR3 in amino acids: CASSQGLAGDYEQYF. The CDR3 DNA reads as TGCGCCAGCAGCCAGGGACTAGCGGGAGATTACGAGCAGTACTTC.

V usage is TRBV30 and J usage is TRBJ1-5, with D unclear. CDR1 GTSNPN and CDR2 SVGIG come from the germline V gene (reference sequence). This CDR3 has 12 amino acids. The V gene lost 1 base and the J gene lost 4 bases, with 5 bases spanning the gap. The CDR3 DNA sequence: TGTGCCTGGAGTGACCAGAATCAGCCCCAGCATTTT. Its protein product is CAWSDQNQPQHF.

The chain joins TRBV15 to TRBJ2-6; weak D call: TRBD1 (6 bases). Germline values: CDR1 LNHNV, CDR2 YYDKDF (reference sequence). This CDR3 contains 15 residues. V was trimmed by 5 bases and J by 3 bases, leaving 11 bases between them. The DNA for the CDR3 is TGTGCCACCAGCGGCCCAGGGGATGGGGCCAACGTCCTGACTTTC. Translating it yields CATSGPGDGANVLTF.

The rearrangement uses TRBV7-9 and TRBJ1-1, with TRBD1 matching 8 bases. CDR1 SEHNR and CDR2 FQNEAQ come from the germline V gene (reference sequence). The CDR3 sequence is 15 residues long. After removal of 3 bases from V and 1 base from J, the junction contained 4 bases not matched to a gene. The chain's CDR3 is CASSFPDRGNTEAFF. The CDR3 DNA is TGTGCCAGCAGCTTCCCAGACAGGGGGAACACTGAAGCTTTCTTT.

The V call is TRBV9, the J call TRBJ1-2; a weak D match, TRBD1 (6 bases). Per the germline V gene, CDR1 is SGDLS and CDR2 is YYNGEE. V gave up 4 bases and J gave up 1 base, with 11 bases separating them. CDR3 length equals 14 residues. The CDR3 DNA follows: TGTGCCAGCAGCACCCACAGGGTTAACTATGGCTACACCTTC. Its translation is CASSTHRVNYGYTF.

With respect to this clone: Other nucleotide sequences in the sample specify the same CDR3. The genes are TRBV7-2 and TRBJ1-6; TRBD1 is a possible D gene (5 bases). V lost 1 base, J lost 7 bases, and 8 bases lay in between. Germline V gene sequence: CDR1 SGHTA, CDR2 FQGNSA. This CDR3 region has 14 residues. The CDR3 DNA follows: TGTGCCAGCAGCTTAGTACGGGGGAATTCACCCCTCCACTTT. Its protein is CASSLVRGNSPLHF.

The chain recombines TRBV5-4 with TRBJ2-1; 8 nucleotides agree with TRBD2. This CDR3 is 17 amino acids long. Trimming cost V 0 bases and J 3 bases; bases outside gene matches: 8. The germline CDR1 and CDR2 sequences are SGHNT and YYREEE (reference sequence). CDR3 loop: CASSLGSQRESYNEQFF. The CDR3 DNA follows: TGTGCCAGCAGCTTGGGAAGTCAGCGGGAGAGCTACAATGAGCAGTTCTTC.

DNA for the CDR3: TGTGCCAGCAGTGTCGGGGTTCCCGGGGAGCTGTTTTTT. This encodes CASSVGVPGELFF. The gene calls are TRBV2 and TRBJ2-2, with D possibly matching TRBD2 (5 bases). The V end was cut by 4 bases, the J end by 6 bases, with 9 bases between. The CDR3 is made up of 13 amino acids. Germline values: CDR1 SNHLY, CDR2 FYNNEI.

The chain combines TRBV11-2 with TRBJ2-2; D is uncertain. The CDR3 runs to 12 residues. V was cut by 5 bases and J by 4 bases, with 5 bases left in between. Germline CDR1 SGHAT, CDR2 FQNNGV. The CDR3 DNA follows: TGTGCCAGCAGCCTTTTCACCGGGGAGCTGTTTTTT. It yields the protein CASSLFTGELFF.

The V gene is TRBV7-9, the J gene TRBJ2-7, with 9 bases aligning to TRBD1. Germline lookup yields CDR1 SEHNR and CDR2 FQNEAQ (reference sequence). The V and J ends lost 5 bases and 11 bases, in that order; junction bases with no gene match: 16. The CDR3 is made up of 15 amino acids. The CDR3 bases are TGTGCCAGCAGCCGCGCAAGTTCCGGGACAGGGAGTGAGTACTTC. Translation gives CASSRASSGTGSEYF. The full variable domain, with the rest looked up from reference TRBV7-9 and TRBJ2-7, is DTGVSQNPRHKITKRGQNVTFRCDPISEHNRLYWYRQTLGQGPEFLTYFQNEAQLEKSRLLSDRFSAERPKGSFSTLEIQRTEQGDSAMYLCASSRASSGTGSEYFGPGTRLTVT.

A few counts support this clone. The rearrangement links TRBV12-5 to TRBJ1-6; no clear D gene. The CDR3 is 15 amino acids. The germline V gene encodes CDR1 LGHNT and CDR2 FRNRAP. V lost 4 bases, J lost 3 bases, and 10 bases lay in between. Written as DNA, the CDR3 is TGTGCTAGTGGTTCTCCCCAGGTCTATAATTCACCCCTCCACTTT. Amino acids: CASGSPQVYNSPLHF.

The CDR3 nucleotides read TGTGCCAGCACCTTCCAGACTACCTCCTACGAGCAGTACTTC. Protein sequence: CASTFQTTSYEQYF. The chain employs TRBV27 and TRBJ2-7; D may be TRBD2 (5 bases). The CDR3 loop spans 14 amino acids. Trimming shortened V by 7 bases and J by 0 bases, and 13 bases separated the two germline ends. Germline V lookup: CDR1 MNHEY, CDR2 SMNVEV (reference sequence).

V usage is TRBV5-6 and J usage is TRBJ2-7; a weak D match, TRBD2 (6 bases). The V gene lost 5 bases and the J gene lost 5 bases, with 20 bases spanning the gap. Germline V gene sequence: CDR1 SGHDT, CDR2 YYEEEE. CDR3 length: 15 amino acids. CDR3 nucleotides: TGTGCCAGCAGGGAATTCGGGGCGGCTAGCGACGAGCAGTACTTC. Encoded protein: CASREFGAASDEQYF.

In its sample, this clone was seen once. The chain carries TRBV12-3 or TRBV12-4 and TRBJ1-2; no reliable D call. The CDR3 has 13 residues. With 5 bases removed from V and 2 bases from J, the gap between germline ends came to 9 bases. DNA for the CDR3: TGTGCCAGCAGTCCCTCGACAAACTATGGCTACACCTTC. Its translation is CASSPSTNYGYTF.

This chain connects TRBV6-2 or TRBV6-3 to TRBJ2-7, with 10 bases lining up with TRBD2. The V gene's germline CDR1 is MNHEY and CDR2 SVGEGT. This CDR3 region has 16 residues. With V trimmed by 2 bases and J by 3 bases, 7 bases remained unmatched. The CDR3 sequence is CASSYRLAGVGYEQYF. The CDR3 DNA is TGTGCCAGCAGTTACCGCCTAGCGGGAGTTGGCTACGAGCAGTACTTC.

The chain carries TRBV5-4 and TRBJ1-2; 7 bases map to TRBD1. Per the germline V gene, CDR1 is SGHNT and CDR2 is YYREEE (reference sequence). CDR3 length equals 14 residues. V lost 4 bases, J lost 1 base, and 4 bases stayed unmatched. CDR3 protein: CASSPRDSNYGYTF. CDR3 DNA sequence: TGTGCCAGCAGCCCTCGGGACAGTAACTATGGCTACACCTTC.

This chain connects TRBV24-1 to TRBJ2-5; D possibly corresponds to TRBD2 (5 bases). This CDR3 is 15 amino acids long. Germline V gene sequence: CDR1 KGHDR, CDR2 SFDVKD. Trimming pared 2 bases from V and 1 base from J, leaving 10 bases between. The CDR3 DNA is TGTGCCACCAGTGATTATGCGGGCCTCCAAGAGACCCAGTACTTC. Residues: CATSDYAGLQETQYF.

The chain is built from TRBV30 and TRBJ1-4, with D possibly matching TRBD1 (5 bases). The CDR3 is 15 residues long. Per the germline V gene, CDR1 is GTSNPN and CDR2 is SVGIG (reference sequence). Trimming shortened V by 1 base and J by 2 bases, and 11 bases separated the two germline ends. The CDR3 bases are TGTGCCTGGAGTGGGGGGGGAGCCACTAATGAAAAACTGTTTTTT. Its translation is CAWSGGGATNEKLFF.

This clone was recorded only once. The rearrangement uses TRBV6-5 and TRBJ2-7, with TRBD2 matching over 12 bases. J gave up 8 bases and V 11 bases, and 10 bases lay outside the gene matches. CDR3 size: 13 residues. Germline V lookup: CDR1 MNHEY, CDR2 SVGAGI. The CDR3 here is CAVGTSGRLKQYF. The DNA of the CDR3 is TGTGCCGTTGGCACTAGCGGGAGGCTGAAGCAGTACTTC.